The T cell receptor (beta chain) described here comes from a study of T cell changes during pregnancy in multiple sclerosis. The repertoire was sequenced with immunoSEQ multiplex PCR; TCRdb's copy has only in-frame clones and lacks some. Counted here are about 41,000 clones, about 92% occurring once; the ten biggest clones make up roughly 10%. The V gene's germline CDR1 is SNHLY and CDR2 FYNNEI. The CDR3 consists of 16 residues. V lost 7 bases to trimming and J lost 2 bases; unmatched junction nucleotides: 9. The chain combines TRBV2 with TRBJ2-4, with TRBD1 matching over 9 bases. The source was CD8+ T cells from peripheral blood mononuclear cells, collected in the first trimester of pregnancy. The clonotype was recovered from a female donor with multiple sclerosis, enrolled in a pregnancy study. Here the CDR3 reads CASMPGQGISKNIQYF. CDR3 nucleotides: TGTGCCAGCATGCCGGGACAGGGCATCTCCAAAAACATTCAGTACTTC.